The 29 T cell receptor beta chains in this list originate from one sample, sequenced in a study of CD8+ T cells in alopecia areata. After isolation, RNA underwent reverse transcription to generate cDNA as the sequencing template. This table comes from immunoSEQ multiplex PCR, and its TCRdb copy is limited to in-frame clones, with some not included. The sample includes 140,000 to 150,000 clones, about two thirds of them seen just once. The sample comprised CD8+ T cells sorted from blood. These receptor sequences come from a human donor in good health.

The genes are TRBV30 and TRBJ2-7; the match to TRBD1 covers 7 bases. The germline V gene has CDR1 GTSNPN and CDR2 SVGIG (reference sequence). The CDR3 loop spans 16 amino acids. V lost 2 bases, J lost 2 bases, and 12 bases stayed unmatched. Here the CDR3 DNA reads TGTGCCTGGAGTTCGATACGGACAGGTGTAACCTACGAGCAGTACTTC. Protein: CAWSSIRTGVTYEQYF.

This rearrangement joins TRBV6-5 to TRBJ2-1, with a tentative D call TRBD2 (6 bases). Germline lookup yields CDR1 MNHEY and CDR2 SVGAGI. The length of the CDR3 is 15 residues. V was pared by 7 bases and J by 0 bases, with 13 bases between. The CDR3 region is CASTWGVSSYNEQFF. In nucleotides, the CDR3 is TGTGCCAGCACCTGGGGGGTTAGCTCCTACAATGAGCAGTTCTTC.

The CDR3 bases are TGCGCCAGCAGCCAATGGGTGGGAACGACGGAGACCCAGTACTTC. Its translation: CASSQWVGTTETQYF. V usage is TRBV4-1 and J usage is TRBJ2-5, with D hard to call. V was clipped by 2 bases and J by 5 bases, with 15 bases between them. Per the germline V gene, CDR1 is MGHRA and CDR2 is YSYEKL. The CDR3 is 15 amino acids.

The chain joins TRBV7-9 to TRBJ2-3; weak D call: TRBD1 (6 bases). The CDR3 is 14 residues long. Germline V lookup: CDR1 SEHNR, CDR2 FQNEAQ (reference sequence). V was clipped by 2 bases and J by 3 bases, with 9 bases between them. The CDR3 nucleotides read TGTGCCAGCAGCTTACGTCAGGGGACAGATACGCAGTATTTT. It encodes CASSLRQGTDTQYF.

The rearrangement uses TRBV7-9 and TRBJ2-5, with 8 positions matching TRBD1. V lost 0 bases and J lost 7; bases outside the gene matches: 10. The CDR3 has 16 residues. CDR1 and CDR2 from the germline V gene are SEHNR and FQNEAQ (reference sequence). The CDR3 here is CASSLADTRGLRTQYF. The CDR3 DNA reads TGTGCCAGCAGCTTAGCCGACACCAGGGGGCTCCGGACCCAGTACTTC.

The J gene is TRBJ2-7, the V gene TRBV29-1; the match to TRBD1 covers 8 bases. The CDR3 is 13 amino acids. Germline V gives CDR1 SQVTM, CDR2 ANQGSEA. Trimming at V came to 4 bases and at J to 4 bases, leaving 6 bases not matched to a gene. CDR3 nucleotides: TGCAGCGTTGCGGGACAGGTTAATTACGAGCAGTACTTC. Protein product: CSVAGQVNYEQYF.

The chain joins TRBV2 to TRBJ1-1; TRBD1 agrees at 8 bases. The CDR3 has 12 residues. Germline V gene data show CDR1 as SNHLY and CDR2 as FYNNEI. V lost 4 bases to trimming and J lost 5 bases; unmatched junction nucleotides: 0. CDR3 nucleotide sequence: TGTGCCAGCAGTGGGGACAGGACTGAAGCTTTCTTT. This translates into CASSGDRTEAFF.

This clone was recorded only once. The CDR3 reads CASSYSKVYEQYF. DNA for the CDR3: TGTGCCAGCAGTTACTCGAAAGTCTACGAGCAGTACTTC. J is TRBJ2-7 and V is TRBV6-6; D call uncertain. CDR1 is MNHNY, CDR2 SVGAGI, per germline (reference sequence). Trimming cost V 0 bases and J 3 bases, with 6 bases left between them. The CDR3 runs to 13 residues.

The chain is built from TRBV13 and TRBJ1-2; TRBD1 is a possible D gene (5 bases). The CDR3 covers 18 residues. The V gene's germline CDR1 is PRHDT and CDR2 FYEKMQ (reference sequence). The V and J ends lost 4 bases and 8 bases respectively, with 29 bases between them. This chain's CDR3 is CASSSPLFSPDSPGGYTF. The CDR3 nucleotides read TGTGCCAGCAGCTCCCCCCTATTCTCACCGGATAGCCCAGGGGGCTACACCTTC.

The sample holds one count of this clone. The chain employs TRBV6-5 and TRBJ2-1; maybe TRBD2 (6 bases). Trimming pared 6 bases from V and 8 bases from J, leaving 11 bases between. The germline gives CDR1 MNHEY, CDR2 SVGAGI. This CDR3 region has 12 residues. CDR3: CASSLTGDEQFF. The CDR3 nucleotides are TGTGCCAGCAGCCTTACGGGGGATGAGCAGTTCTTC.

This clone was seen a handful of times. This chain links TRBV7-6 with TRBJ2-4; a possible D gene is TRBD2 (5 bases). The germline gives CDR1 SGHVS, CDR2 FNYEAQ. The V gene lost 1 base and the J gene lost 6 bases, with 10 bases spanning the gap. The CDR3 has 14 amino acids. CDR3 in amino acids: CASSLVPEANIQYF. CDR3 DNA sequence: TGTGCCAGCAGCTTAGTTCCGGAGGCAAACATTCAGTACTTC.

For the CDR3, the DNA is TGTGCCAGCAGTGAAGGCCCCGGGGATGAGCAGTTCTTC. It encodes CASSEGPGDEQFF. The chain uses TRBV6-1 and TRBJ2-1; D may be TRBD2 (5 bases). The CDR3 length is 13 residues. The V gene lost 1 base and the J gene lost 8 bases, with 9 bases spanning the gap. CDR1 MNHNS and CDR2 SASEGT come from the germline V gene.

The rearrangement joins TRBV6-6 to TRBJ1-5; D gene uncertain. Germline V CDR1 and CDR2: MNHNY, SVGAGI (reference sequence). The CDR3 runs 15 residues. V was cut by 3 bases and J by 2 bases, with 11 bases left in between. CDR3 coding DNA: TGTGCCAGCAGTTATGTGGGTTCGGGCAATCAGCCCCAGCATTTT. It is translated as CASSYVGSGNQPQHF.

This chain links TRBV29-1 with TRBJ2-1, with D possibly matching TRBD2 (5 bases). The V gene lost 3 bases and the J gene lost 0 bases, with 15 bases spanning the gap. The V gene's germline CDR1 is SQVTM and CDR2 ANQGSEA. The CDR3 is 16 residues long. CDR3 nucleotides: TGCAGCGTTGATGCCCCAGCGGTTAGCTCCTACAATGAGCAGTTCTTC. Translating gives CSVDAPAVSSYNEQFF.

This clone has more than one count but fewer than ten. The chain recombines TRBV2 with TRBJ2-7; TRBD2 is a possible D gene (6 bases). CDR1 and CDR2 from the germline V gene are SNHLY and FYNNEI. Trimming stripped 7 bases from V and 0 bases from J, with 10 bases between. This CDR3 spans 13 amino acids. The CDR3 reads CASKAGSSYEQYF. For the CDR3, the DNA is TGTGCCAGCAAGGCGGGATCCTCCTACGAGCAGTACTTC.

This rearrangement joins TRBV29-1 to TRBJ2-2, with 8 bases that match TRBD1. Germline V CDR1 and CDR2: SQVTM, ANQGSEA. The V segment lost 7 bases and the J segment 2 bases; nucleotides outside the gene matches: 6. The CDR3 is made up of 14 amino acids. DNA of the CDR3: TGCAGCGCTGAGGACAGGGATAACACCGGGGAGCTGTTTTTT. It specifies CSAEDRDNTGELFF.

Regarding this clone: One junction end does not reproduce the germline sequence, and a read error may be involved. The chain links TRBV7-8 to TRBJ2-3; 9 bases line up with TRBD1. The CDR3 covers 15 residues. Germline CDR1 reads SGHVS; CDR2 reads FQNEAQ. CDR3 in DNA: TGTGCCAGCAGCTCCGAGGCCGGGACAGGGATCGAGGGACATTTT. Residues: CASSSEAGTGIEGHF.

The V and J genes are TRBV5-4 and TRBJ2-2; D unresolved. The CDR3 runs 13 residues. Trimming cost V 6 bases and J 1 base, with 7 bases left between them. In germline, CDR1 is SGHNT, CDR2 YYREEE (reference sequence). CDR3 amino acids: CASNLQNTGELFF. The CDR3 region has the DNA TGTGCCAGCAACTTACAGAACACCGGGGAGCTGTTTTTT.

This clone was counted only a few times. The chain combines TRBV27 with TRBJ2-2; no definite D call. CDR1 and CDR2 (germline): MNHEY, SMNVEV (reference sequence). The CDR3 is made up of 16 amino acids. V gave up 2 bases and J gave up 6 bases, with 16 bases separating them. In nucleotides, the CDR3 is TGTGCCAGCAGTTTACTTCCCGCAGGATACTCCGGGGAGCTGTTTTTT. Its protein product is CASSLLPAGYSGELFF.

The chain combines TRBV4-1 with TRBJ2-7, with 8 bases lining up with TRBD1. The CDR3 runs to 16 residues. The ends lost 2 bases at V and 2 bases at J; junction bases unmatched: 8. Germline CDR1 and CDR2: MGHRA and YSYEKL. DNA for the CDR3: TGCGCCAGCAGCCAAAGCAGGGGGCCAGGGGCCTACGAGCAGTACTTC. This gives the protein CASSQSRGPGAYEQYF.

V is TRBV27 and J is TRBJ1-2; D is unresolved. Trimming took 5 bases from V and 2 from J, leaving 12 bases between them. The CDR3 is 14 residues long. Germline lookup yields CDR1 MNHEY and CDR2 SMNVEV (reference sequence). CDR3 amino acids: CASSRDIVNYGYTF. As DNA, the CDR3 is TGTGCCAGCAGTAGAGACATAGTAAACTATGGCTACACCTTC.

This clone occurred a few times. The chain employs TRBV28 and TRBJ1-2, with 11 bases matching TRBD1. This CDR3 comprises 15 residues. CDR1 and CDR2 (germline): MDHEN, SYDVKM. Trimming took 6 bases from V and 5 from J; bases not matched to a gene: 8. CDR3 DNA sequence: TGTGCCAGCAGAAACTCCCGGGACAGGGGGTATGGCTACACCTTC. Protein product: CASRNSRDRGYGYTF.

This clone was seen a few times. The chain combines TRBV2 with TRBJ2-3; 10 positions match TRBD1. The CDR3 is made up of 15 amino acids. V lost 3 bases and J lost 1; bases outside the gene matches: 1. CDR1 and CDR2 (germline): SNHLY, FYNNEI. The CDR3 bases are TGTGCCAGCAGTGACGGACAGGGGGGCACAGATACGCAGTATTTT. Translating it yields CASSDGQGGTDTQYF.

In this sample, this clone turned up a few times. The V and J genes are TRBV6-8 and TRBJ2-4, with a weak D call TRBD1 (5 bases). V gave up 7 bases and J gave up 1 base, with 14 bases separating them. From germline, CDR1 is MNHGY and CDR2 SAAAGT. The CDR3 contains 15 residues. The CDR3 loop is CASNPNQGAKNIQYF. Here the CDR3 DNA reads TGTGCCAGCAACCCCAATCAGGGTGCCAAAAACATTCAGTACTTC.

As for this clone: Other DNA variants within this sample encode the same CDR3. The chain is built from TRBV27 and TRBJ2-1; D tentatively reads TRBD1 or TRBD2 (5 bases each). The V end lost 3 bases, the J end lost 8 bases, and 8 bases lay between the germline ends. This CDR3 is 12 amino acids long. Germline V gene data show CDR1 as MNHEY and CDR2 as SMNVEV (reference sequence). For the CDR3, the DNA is TGTGCCAGCAGTTTGTTGGGGGATGAGCAGTTCTTC. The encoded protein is CASSLLGDEQFF.

CDR3: CASSLTSGTQETQYF. Here the CDR3 DNA reads TGTGCCAGCAGCTTAACTAGCGGGACACAAGAGACCCAGTACTTC. This chain joins TRBV7-9 and TRBJ2-5; 10 nucleotides line up with TRBD2. V was pared by 2 bases and J by 2 bases, with 2 bases of the junction left unmatched. CDR1 SEHNR and CDR2 FQNEAQ come from the germline V gene (reference sequence). This CDR3 has 15 residues.

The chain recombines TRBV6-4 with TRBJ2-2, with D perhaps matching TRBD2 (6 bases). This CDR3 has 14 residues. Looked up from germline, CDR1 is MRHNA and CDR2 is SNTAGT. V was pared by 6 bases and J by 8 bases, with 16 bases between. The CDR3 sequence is CASREGVNSGELFF. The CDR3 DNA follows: TGTGCCAGCAGGGAGGGAGTCAATTCAGGGGAGCTGTTTTTT.

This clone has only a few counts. In DNA, the CDR3 is TGTGCCAGCAGCTTAAGGCAGAACTACGAGCAGTACTTC. This codes for CASSLRQNYEQYF. The gene calls are TRBV7-8 and TRBJ2-7; D not resolved. The CDR3 has 13 residues. V lost 2 bases to trimming and J lost 3 bases, with 8 bases between them. CDR1 and CDR2 from the germline V gene are SGHVS and FQNEAQ.

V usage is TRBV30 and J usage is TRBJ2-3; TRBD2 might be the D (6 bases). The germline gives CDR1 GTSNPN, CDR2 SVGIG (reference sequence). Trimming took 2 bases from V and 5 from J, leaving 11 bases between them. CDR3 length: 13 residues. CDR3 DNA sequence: TGTGCCTGGAGTATCCGACTAGTAGATACGCAGTATTTT. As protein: CAWSIRLVDTQYF. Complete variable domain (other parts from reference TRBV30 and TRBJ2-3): SQTIHQWPATLVQPVGSPLSLECTVEGTSNPNLYWYRQAAGRGLQLLFYSVGIGQISSEVPQNLSASRPQDRQFILSSKKLLLSDSGFYLCAWSIRLVDTQYFGPGTRLTVL.